This T cell receptor (beta chain) appears in the sequencing data of a study of identical twins. This clonotype was observed a handful of times. Its antigen is unidentified. TCRdb re-derived calls from the 5' RACE reads in MiXCR, one entry per CDR3 protein. The sample holds about 490,000 distinct CDR3 sequences, 12% to 15% seen once. Germline CDR1 and CDR2: LGHDT and YNNKEL (reference sequence). The CDR3 runs to 16 residues. V lost 4 bases to trimming and J lost 0 bases, with 12 bases between them. Whole-study findings and limits: Invariant MAIT and iNKT cells could partly confound zero-insertion analyses. Insertions were fewer in abundant cord blood beta clonotypes, whereas memory repertoires showed none of this pattern.

The sample was also reused in another study, on yellow fever vaccine responses in identical twins.

This chain links TRBV3-1 with TRBJ1-4; D remains unclear. Sequencing used CD4+ T cells sorted from blood. The TCR was taken from a woman aged 18-29 years in good health. CDR3 nucleotides: TGTGCCAGCAGCCCGAAGGTCCGGGCAACTAATGAAAAACTGTTTTTT. It codes for CASSPKVRATNEKLFF.